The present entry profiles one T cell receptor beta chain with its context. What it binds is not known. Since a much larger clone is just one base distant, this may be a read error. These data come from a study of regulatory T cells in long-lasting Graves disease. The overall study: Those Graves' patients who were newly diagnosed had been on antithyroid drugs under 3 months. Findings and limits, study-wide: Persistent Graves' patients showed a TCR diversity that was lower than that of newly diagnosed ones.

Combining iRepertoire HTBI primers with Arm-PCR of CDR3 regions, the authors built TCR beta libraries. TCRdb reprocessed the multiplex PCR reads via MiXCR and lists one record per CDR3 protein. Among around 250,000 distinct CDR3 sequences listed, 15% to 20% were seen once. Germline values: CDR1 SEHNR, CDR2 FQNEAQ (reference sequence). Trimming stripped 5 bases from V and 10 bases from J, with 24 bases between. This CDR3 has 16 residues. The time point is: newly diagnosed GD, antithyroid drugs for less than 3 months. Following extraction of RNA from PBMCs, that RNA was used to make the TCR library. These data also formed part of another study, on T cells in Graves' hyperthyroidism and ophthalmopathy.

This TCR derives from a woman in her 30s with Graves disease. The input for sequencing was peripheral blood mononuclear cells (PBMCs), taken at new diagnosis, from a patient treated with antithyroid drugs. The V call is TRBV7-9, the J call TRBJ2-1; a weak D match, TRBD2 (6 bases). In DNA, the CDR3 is TGTGCCAGCAGCCCACGGTCGGGACTCGACTCCTACGAGCAGTTCTTC. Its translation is CASSPRSGLDSYEQFF.